One sample yielded the 19 T cell receptor beta chains listed below, sequenced in a study of blood T cell repertoires in COVID-19. TCRdb's table, derived via immunoSEQ multiplex PCR, lists solely in-frame clones and lacks some. The table shows roughly 110,000 clones, with around 80% occurring only once. The material sequenced was peripheral blood. These TCRs come from a man between 65 and 80 years old with acute or convalescent COVID-19.

This sequence joins TRBV19 and TRBJ2-2; D may be TRBD2 (6 bases). The CDR3 extends over 14 amino acids. CDR1 is LNHDA and CDR2 is SQIVND in the germline V gene (reference sequence). The V gene lost 1 base and the J gene lost 6 bases, with 9 bases spanning the gap. The CDR3 protein is CASSIAGRPGELFF. In nucleotides, the CDR3 is TGTGCCAGTAGTATAGCGGGGAGGCCCGGGGAGCTGTTTTTT.

This chain's CDR3 is CASSPAGGQDTQYF. CDR3 in DNA: TGTGCCAGCAGCCCCGCAGGGGGCCAAGATACGCAGTATTTT. The chain employs TRBV7-3 and TRBJ2-3; 8 bases align to TRBD1. Germline assignment: CDR1 SGHTA and CDR2 FQGTGA. This CDR3 spans 14 amino acids. V gave up 5 bases and J gave up 5 bases; unmatched junction bases: 6. The full variable domain, in which reference TRBV7-3 and TRBJ2-3 provide the parts outside the CDR3, is GAGVSQTPSNKVTEKGKYVELRCDPISGHTALYWYRQSLGQGPEFLIYFQGTGAADDSGLPNDRFFAVRPEGSVSTLKIQRTERGDSAVYLCASSPAGGQDTQYFGPGTRLTVL.

This clone appeared a single time. V and J are TRBV2 and TRBJ1-2; D is ambiguous. This CDR3 contains 14 residues. The germline V gene has CDR1 SNHLY and CDR2 FYNNEI. The V end was cut by 4 bases, the J end by 7 bases, with 16 bases between. CDR3 coding DNA: TGTGCCAGCAGTGCCCCCGAGGAGGGTAGTGGCTACACCTTC. Residues: CASSAPEEGSGYTF.

This chain uses TRBV27 with TRBJ2-2; maybe TRBD1 (6 bases). Germline V CDR1 and CDR2: MNHEY, SMNVEV (reference sequence). V gave up 3 bases and J gave up 2 bases, with 16 bases separating them. The CDR3 contains 17 residues. CDR3 bases: TGTGCCAGCAGTTTTCGACAGGTTTTTTCAAACACCGGGGAGCTGTTTTTT. Its translation: CASSFRQVFSNTGELFF.

The chain recombines TRBV9 with TRBJ1-2; tentative D call: TRBD1 (6 bases). The CDR3 is 15 residues long. Germline CDR1 reads SGDLS; CDR2 reads YYNGEE. V lost 4 bases and J lost 8, with 21 bases in between. The CDR3 DNA reads TGTGCCAGCAGCCCCCAGACGGGGGGGGCCGGCGGCTACACCTTC. Amino acid sequence: CASSPQTGGAGGYTF.

Only a few counts were recorded for this clone. The V call is TRBV7-6, the J call TRBJ2-5; D possibly corresponds to TRBD2 (5 bases). Germline-derived CDR1 and CDR2 are SGHVS and FNYEAQ. CDR3 length: 13 amino acids. V lost 4 bases and J lost 2, with 8 bases in between. The DNA of the CDR3 is TGTGCCAGCAGCTCCCGGAGGCAAGAGACCCAGTACTTC. Encoded protein: CASSSRRQETQYF.

V and J are TRBV7-9 and TRBJ1-4; 7 bases map to TRBD1. The trim removed 1 base at V and 2 bases at J, leaving 7 bases unmatched. This CDR3 comprises 17 residues. CDR1 is SEHNR and CDR2 is FQNEAQ in the germline V gene (reference sequence). The CDR3, as DNA: TGTGCCAGCAGCTTAGGCTGGACAGGTCCTACTAATGAAAAACTGTTTTTT. This codes for CASSLGWTGPTNEKLFF.

This chain uses TRBV18 with TRBJ1-2; a possible D gene is TRBD1 (5 bases). V lost 6 bases and J lost 5, with 13 bases in between. The germline V gene encodes CDR1 KGHSH and CDR2 LQKENI. The CDR3 runs 13 residues. The CDR3 spells CASSTAGPYGYTF. Here the CDR3 DNA reads TGTGCCAGCTCGACAGCCGGGCCGTATGGCTACACCTTC.

This chain links TRBV6-1 with TRBJ2-3, with 7 bases identical to TRBD1. Per germline, CDR1 MNHNS and CDR2 SASEGT. The CDR3 consists of 15 residues. Trimming at V came to 3 bases and at J to 5 bases, leaving 8 bases not matched to a gene. The CDR3 sequence: CASSDRTGGRDTQYF. CDR3 nucleotides: TGTGCCAGCAGTGACCGGACAGGCGGAAGAGATACGCAGTATTTT.

The chain employs TRBV15 and TRBJ1-2, with D unresolved. CDR1 and CDR2 from the germline V gene are LNHNV and YYDKDF (reference sequence). The CDR3 runs to 16 residues. Trimming removed 0 bases at V and 4 bases at J, with 15 bases between. CDR3 sequence: CATSRDLSPRVYGYTF. CDR3 nucleotides: TGTGCCACCAGCAGAGATCTGTCCCCACGGGTCTATGGCTACACCTTC.

The J gene is TRBJ2-5, the V gene TRBV3-1 (or the pseudogene TRBV3-2); maybe TRBD2 (6 bases). This CDR3 is built from 15 residues. In germline, CDR1 is LGHDT, CDR2 YNNKEL (reference sequence). V lost 1 base and J 4 bases, leaving 13 bases between the germline ends. In DNA, the CDR3 is TGTGCCAGCAGCCAAGGGGACTTGGATCGAGAGACCCAGTACTTC. It codes for CASSQGDLDRETQYF.

The chain carries TRBV5-1 and TRBJ1-5, with 7 bases matching TRBD1. Trimming removed 0 bases from V and 7 bases from J; junction bases left unmatched: 16. Germline V CDR1 and CDR2: SGHRS, YFSETQ. The CDR3 totals 18 residues. In DNA form, the CDR3 reads TGCGCCAGCAGCTTGGCCTTTGTCAGGGACAGAAGACGACAGCCCCAGCATTTT. Translating it yields CASSLAFVRDRRRQPQHF. Full variable domain (rest looked up from reference TRBV5-1 and TRBJ1-5): KAGVTQTPRYLIKTRGQQVTLSCSPISGHRSVSWYQQTPGQGLQFLFEYFSETQRNKGNFPGRFSGRQFSNSRSEMNVSTLELGDSALYLCASSLAFVRDRRRQPQHFGDGTRLSIL.

This rearrangement joins TRBV6-6 to TRBJ1-5; possibly TRBD1 for D (5 bases). Per the germline V gene, CDR1 is MNHNY and CDR2 is SVGAGI (reference sequence). This CDR3 has 13 amino acids. Trimming removed 7 bases at V and 4 bases at J, with 11 bases between. CDR3 sequence reads: CASTWGGNQPQHF. The CDR3 DNA reads TGTGCCAGCACCTGGGGGGGGAATCAGCCCCAGCATTTT.

V usage is TRBV9 and J usage is TRBJ2-5; 10 nucleotides line up with TRBD2. Germline V gene sequence: CDR1 SGDLS, CDR2 YYNGEE. The V gene end was trimmed by 4 bases and the J gene end by 2 bases; junction bases not matched to a gene: 5. The CDR3 totals 15 residues. CDR3 coding DNA: TGTGCCAGCAGCCTTAGCGGGGGGACGCAAGAGACCCAGTACTTC. Protein sequence: CASSLSGGTQETQYF.

This clone came up once. V and J are TRBV15 and TRBJ1-1; TRBD1 is a possible D gene (5 bases). Germline lookup yields CDR1 LNHNV and CDR2 YYDKDF (reference sequence). Trimming removed 4 bases from V and 1 base from J, with 7 bases in between. The CDR3 loop spans 13 amino acids. CDR3 loop: CATSMQGNTEAFF. CDR3 nucleotides: TGTGCCACCAGCATGCAGGGGAACACTGAAGCTTTCTTT.

CDR3 coding DNA: TGTGCCAGCAGCCAAGCAGGACTGCAAGAGACCCAGTACTTC. This gives the protein CASSQAGLQETQYF. The rearrangement uses TRBV3-1 (or the pseudogene TRBV3-2) and TRBJ2-5; tentative D call: TRBD2 (5 bases). This CDR3 spans 14 amino acids. Trimming took off 1 base at V and 2 bases at J, with 8 bases between the two ends. The germline V gene encodes CDR1 LGHDT and CDR2 YNNKEL (reference sequence).

The gene calls are TRBV19 and TRBJ2-7; TRBD1 matches 8 bases. Germline CDR1 and CDR2: LNHDA and SQIVND (reference sequence). The CDR3 has 14 residues. After removal of 5 bases from V and 5 bases from J, the junction contained 8 bases not matched to a gene. CDR3 coding DNA: TGTGCCAGTAGTGATCGGGACAGGCTCGACGAGCAGTACTTC. It codes for CASSDRDRLDEQYF.

The rearrangement links TRBV5-3 to TRBJ1-1; 10 bases align to TRBD1. TRBV5-3 is recorded as an ORF, its role being uncertain. The J segment lost 7 bases and the V segment lost 7 bases, leaving 16 bases of the junction unmatched. The CDR3 contains 16 residues. CDR3 DNA: TGTGCCAGAGGCCGAGACAGGGGGCTTCAGATATGTGAAGCTTTCTTT. It codes for CARGRDRGLQICEAFF.

This chain joins TRBV7-8 and TRBJ2-7; perhaps TRBD1 as D (7 bases). Looked up from germline, CDR1 is SGHVS and CDR2 is FQNEAQ. Deletions cut 5 bases from V and 3 bases from J, with 23 bases between. The CDR3 covers 17 residues. The CDR3 spells CASSLHFTRGALYEQYF. The CDR3 nucleotides are TGTGCCAGCAGCCTCCACTTTACCAGGGGGGCCCTCTACGAGCAGTACTTC.